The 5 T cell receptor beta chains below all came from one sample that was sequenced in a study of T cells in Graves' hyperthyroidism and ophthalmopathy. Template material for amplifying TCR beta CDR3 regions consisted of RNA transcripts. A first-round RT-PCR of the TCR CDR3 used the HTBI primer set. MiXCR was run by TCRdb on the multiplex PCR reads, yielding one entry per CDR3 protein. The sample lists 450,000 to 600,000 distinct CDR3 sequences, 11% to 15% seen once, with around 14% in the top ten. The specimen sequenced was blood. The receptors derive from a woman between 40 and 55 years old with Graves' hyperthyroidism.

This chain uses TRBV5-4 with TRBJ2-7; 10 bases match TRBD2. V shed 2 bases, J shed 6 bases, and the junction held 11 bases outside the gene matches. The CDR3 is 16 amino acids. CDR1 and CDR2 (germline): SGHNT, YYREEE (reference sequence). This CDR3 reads CASSLTKTSGMAEQYF. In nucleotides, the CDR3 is TGTGCCAGCAGCTTAACGAAAACTAGCGGGATGGCCGAGCAGTACTTC.

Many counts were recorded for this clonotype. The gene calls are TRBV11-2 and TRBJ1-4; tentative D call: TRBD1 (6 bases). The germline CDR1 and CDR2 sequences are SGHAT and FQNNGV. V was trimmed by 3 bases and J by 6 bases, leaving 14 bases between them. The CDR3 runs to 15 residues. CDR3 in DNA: TGTGCCAGCAGCTTTGGGGGACACGGATATGAAAAACTGTTTTTT. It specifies CASSFGGHGYEKLFF.

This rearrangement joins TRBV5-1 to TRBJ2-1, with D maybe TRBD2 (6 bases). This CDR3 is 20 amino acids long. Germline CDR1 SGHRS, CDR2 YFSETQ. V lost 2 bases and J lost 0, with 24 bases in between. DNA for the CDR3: TGCGCCAGCAGCTTTGGGGGATCGACTAGATCGGGTCGCTCCTACAATGAGCAGTTCTTC. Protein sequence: CASSFGGSTRSGRSYNEQFF.

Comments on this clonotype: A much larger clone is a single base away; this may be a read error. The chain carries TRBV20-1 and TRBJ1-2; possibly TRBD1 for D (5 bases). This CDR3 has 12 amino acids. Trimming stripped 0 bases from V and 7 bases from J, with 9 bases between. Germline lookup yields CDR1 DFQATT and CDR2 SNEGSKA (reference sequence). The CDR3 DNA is TGCAGTGCTAGAGAGGGGCCGTGTGGCTACACCTTC. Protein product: CSAREGPCGYTF.

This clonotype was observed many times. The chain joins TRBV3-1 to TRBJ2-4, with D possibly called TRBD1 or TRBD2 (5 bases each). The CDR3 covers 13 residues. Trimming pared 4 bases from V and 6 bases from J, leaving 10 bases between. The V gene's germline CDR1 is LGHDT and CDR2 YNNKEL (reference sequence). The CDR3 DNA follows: TGTGCCAGCAGCCGGGACCTCCGAAACATTCAGTACTTC. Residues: CASSRDLRNIQYF.